This passage covers 19 T cell receptor beta chains from one sample sequenced in a study of T-cell memory formation after mild COVID-19. TCRdb reprocessed the 5' RACE reads with MiXCR, giving one entry per CDR3 protein. The repertoire includes approximately 42,000 distinct CDR3 sequences, about 6.3% of them detected once, and 0.79% sits in the top ten. Sequenced material: PBMCs or a T cell subset sorted from them (not recorded which). These receptors were obtained from an adult who had mild COVID-19 (a few samples of this study predate the infection). Cell type and time point are not known.

This clonotype was detected many times. For the CDR3, the DNA is TGCAGTGCTAGCAGTCCCAATGAGCAGTTCTTC. Amino acid sequence: CSASSPNEQFF. The rearrangement links TRBV20-1 to TRBJ2-1; D gene unclear. The CDR3 is 11 residues long. Germline CDR1 DFQATT, CDR2 SNEGSKA (reference sequence). Deletions cut 3 bases from V and 6 bases from J, with 6 bases between.

The table lists this clonotype with many counts. The chain links TRBV6-6 to TRBJ2-3; 10 bases match TRBD2. The CDR3 is 13 residues long. V was clipped by 9 bases and J by 2 bases; unmatched bases: 2. In germline, CDR1 is MNHNY, CDR2 SVGAGI (reference sequence). DNA of the CDR3: TGTGCCAGTAGCGGGAGGAACACAGATACGCAGTATTTT. Translation: CASSGRNTDTQYF.

This clonotype was seen a handful of times. The chain has TRBV6-1 and TRBJ2-7; D is uncertain. Germline V lookup: CDR1 MNHNS, CDR2 SASEGT. CDR3 length: 12 residues. Trimming took off 5 bases at V and 6 bases at J, with 11 bases between the two ends. In DNA, the CDR3 is TGTGCCAGCAGTACAGACGGATTCGAGCAGTACTTC. Residues: CASSTDGFEQYF.

This chain uses TRBV29-1 with TRBJ1-1; D may be TRBD1 (5 bases). Germline V gives CDR1 SQVTM, CDR2 ANQGSEA. This CDR3 region has 13 residues. V lost 3 bases, J lost 5 bases, and 13 bases lay in between. In DNA form, the CDR3 reads TGCAGCGTTGATGGGGCAGAGCGGACTGAAGCTTTCTTT. It is translated as CSVDGAERTEAFF.

This clonotype is judged medium-sized. V and J are TRBV7-2 and TRBJ2-3; TRBD2 matches at 12 bases. The V gene end was trimmed by 0 bases and the J gene end by 4 bases; junction bases not matched to a gene: 2. There are 16 residues in the CDR3. Germline V lookup: CDR1 SGHTA, CDR2 FQGNSA. CDR3 sequence reads: CASSLALAGGPDTQYF. In DNA, the CDR3 is TGTGCCAGCAGCTTAGCGCTAGCGGGAGGGCCAGATACGCAGTATTTT.

The rearrangement uses TRBV12-3 or TRBV12-4 and TRBJ1-3; TRBD1 agrees at 11 bases. The CDR3 is made up of 18 amino acids. After removal of 6 bases from V and 0 bases from J, the junction contained 10 bases not matched to a gene. The CDR3 sequence: CASRQGQGGFVSGNTIYF. The CDR3 region has the DNA TGTGCCAGCAGGCAGGGACAGGGGGGGTTCGTCTCTGGAAACACCATATATTTT.

In this sample, this clonotype turned up many times. The rearrangement links TRBV6-6 to TRBJ2-5; perhaps TRBD2 as D (6 bases). The germline gives CDR1 MNHNY, CDR2 SVGAGI (reference sequence). Trimming left V 5 bases short and J 1 base short, with 11 bases between. The CDR3 is 14 amino acids. The CDR3 spells CASSEGLPQETQYF. The CDR3 nucleotides read TGTGCCAGCAGTGAGGGACTCCCCCAAGAGACCCAGTACTTC.

This clonotype was observed a handful of times. CDR3 in DNA: TGTGCCAGTAGTATAGTAGGGGGGGGTGAGCAGTTCTTC. This encodes CASSIVGGGEQFF. The chain combines TRBV19 with TRBJ2-1; possibly TRBD2 for D (7 bases). The CDR3 has 13 residues. Looked up from germline, CDR1 is LNHDA and CDR2 is SQIVND (reference sequence). With 1 base removed from V and 9 bases from J, the gap between germline ends came to 10 bases.

This clonotype occurred many times. The chain couples TRBV20-1 to TRBJ1-1; D remains unclear. Germline V gene sequence: CDR1 DFQATT, CDR2 SNEGSKA (reference sequence). CDR3 length equals 13 residues. V was clipped by 6 bases and J by 1 base, with 12 bases between them. CDR3 nucleotide sequence: TGCAGTGCCCACACCCGACAGAACACTGAAGCTTTCTTT. Translating gives CSAHTRQNTEAFF.

This clonotype was counted between two and nine times. The rearrangement uses TRBV5-1 and TRBJ1-2; TRBD1 is a possible D gene (5 bases). The germline V gene encodes CDR1 SGHRS and CDR2 YFSETQ. Trimming cost V 4 bases and J 5 bases, with 15 bases left between them. The CDR3 has 14 residues. CDR3 nucleotide sequence: TGCGCCAGCAGCGTCTTACAAACAGGTTATGGCTACACCTTC. As protein: CASSVLQTGYGYTF.

The chain carries TRBV5-5 and TRBJ1-2; no reliable D call. Trimming stripped 0 bases from V and 0 bases from J, with 15 bases between. The CDR3 consists of 17 residues. In germline, CDR1 is SGHKS, CDR2 YYEKEE (reference sequence). In DNA, the CDR3 is TGTGCCAGCAGCTTGGGGCCAGTTAGAACAGCTAACTATGGCTACACCTTC. Its protein is CASSLGPVRTANYGYTF.

A remark on this clonotype: The conserved closing phenylalanine or tryptophan is absent in this CDR3, likely reflecting a read error. This chain links TRBV18 with TRBJ2-7; a possible D gene is TRBD1 (5 bases). Germline CDR1 and CDR2: KGHSH and LQKENI. Between the trimmed V and J ends, which lost 2 bases and 0 bases, there was a span of 8 bases. The CDR3 sequence is 14 residues long. The CDR3, as DNA: TGTGCCAGCTCACCAGGTCAGGGCTCCTACGAGCAGTACCTC. This sequence encodes CASSPGQGSYEQYL.

The V and J genes are TRBV7-2 and TRBJ2-1; 11 bases map to TRBD2. The germline gives CDR1 SGHTA, CDR2 FQGNSA. V was clipped by 1 base and J by 7 bases; unmatched bases: 6. This CDR3 contains 16 residues. As DNA, the CDR3 is TGTGCCAGCAGCTTAGTACTAGCGGGAGATCAGAATGAGCAGTTCTTC. It translates to CASSLVLAGDQNEQFF.

The chain has TRBV6-6 and TRBJ2-2; D might be TRBD1 (5 bases). The germline gives CDR1 MNHNY, CDR2 SVGAGI (reference sequence). This CDR3 comprises 12 residues. Trimming left V 6 bases short and J 6 bases short, with 8 bases between. The CDR3 nucleotides read TGTGCCAGCAGGTCCAGGGCCGGGGAGCTGTTTTTT. Residues: CASRSRAGELFF.

This clonotype was counted between two and nine times. The rearrangement links TRBV12-3 or TRBV12-4 to TRBJ1-1, with a possible D match to TRBD1 (5 bases). This CDR3 has 15 amino acids. Trimming took off 6 bases at V and 4 bases at J, with 18 bases between the two ends. CDR3 amino acids: CASSRDVGVSTEAFF. The CDR3 DNA reads TGTGCCAGCAGCCGTGATGTGGGGGTGAGCACTGAAGCTTTCTTT.

The chain has TRBV30 and TRBJ2-3, with D perhaps matching TRBD1 or TRBD2 (5 bases each). The ends were cut back, 0 bases at V and 4 bases at J, with 11 bases in the middle. This CDR3 has 14 residues. CDR1 is GTSNPN, CDR2 SVGIG, per germline (reference sequence). CDR3 bases: TGTGCCTGGAGTGTGGGGGATCCCCCAGATACGCAGTATTTT. As protein: CAWSVGDPPDTQYF.

This clonotype was found many times. The rearrangement links TRBV24-1 to TRBJ2-1, with 7 bases lining up with TRBD2. V trimming: 4 bases; J trimming: 5 bases; junction bases outside the gene matches: 7. Germline CDR1 and CDR2: KGHDR and SFDVKD. There are 15 residues in the CDR3. The CDR3 sequence is CATSEGTTRNNEQFF. DNA for the CDR3: TGTGCCACCAGTGAAGGGACTACCCGAAACAATGAGCAGTTCTTC.

This clonotype has at least ten counts. The V gene is TRBV6-4, the J gene TRBJ2-7, with 7 bases identical to TRBD1. J lost 3 bases, V lost 4 bases, and 9 bases had no gene match. Germline CDR1 MRHNA, CDR2 SNTAGT. CDR3 size: 15 residues. The CDR3, as DNA: TGTGCCAGCAGTGTCGAGGCAGGGGGTAACTACGAGCAGTACTTC. It yields the protein CASSVEAGGNYEQYF.

This clonotype came up many times. The V gene is TRBV5-1, the J gene TRBJ1-5; no clear D gene. This CDR3 has 15 amino acids. The germline CDR1 and CDR2 sequences are SGHRS and YFSETQ. The V and J ends lost 4 bases and 6 bases respectively, with 17 bases between them. The CDR3 region has the DNA TGCGCCAGCAGCCTAAGTGACCCGACGGGTCAGCCCCAGCATTTT. Amino acids: CASSLSDPTGQPQHF.